This entry lists 21 T cell receptor beta chains sequenced from one sample in a study of T cell responses to AZD1222 COVID-19 vaccine. Data came from immunoSEQ multiplex PCR; TCRdb stores just in-frame clones and leaves some out. The repertoire has about 130,000 clones, 85% to 90% of them found once; the top ten carry about 20%. This specimen was peripheral blood, taken on day 0 of AZD1222 vaccination. Source of these receptors: an adult in good health.

This clone was found once. The V call is TRBV3-1 (or the pseudogene TRBV3-2), the J call TRBJ2-5; no definite D call. V lost 4 bases and J 5 bases, leaving 8 bases between the germline ends. CDR1 is LGHDT and CDR2 is YNNKEL in the germline V gene (reference sequence). CDR3 length: 12 residues. The CDR3: CASSRLLETQYF. The CDR3 bases are TGTGCCAGCAGCCGCCTGTTGGAGACCCAGTACTTC.

The chain has TRBV4-1 and TRBJ1-1; TRBD1 matches at 8 bases. The CDR3 is made up of 18 amino acids. V was clipped by 4 bases and J by 1 base; unmatched bases: 14. Germline loops: CDR1 MGHRA, CDR2 YSYEKL. The DNA of the CDR3 is TGCGCCAGCAGCCCCAGGGGGCAGGGGGAAGTTTGGAACACTGAAGCTTTCTTT. Encoded protein: CASSPRGQGEVWNTEAFF.

The rearrangement joins TRBV6-5 to TRBJ1-2, with TRBD1 identical over 7 bases. Trimming removed 2 bases from V and 8 bases from J; junction bases left unmatched: 8. The CDR3 has 14 amino acids. Germline lookup yields CDR1 MNHEY and CDR2 SVGAGI. For the CDR3, the DNA is TGTGCCAGCAGTTACGCCAGACAGGGAAAAGGCTACACCTTC. This encodes CASSYARQGKGYTF.

The rearrangement joins TRBV7-2 to TRBJ1-6, with D possibly matching TRBD1 (6 bases). Germline CDR1 reads SGHTA; CDR2 reads FQGNSA. The CDR3 is made up of 14 amino acids. The V end lost 0 bases, the J end lost 13 bases, and 13 bases lay between the germline ends. CDR3 amino acids: CASSLAEQGVPLHF. Written as DNA, the CDR3 is TGTGCCAGCAGCTTAGCGGAACAGGGAGTCCCCCTCCACTTT.

The chain has TRBV5-1 and TRBJ1-4; no clear D. Germline V gives CDR1 SGHRS, CDR2 YFSETQ. Trimming removed 1 base at V and 0 bases at J, with 7 bases between. The CDR3 loop spans 15 amino acids. The CDR3 loop is CASSLMGATNEKLFF. CDR3 in DNA: TGCGCCAGCAGCTTGATGGGAGCAACTAATGAAAAACTGTTTTTT. The full variable domain, its missing parts supplied by reference TRBV5-1 and TRBJ1-4, is KAGVTQTPRYLIKTRGQQVTLSCSPISGHRSVSWYQQTPGQGLQFLFEYFSETQRNKGNFPGRFSGRQFSNSRSEMNVSTLELGDSALYLCASSLMGATNEKLFFGSGTQLSVL.

The chain links TRBV28 to TRBJ2-5; TRBD2 aligns across 8 bases. Losses at the gene ends were 3 bases for V and 2 bases for J; bases not matched to a gene: 11. The CDR3 extends over 17 amino acids. The germline V gene encodes CDR1 MDHEN and CDR2 SYDVKM. The DNA for the CDR3 is TGTGCCAGCAGTTTGGGACTAGGAGAGAACCGACAAGAGACCCAGTACTTC. Its protein is CASSLGLGENRQETQYF.

V usage is TRBV28 and J usage is TRBJ1-6; D may be TRBD1 (5 bases). Germline V gives CDR1 MDHEN, CDR2 SYDVKM. The CDR3 runs 13 residues. Between the trimmed V and J ends, which lost 6 bases and 8 bases, there was a span of 11 bases. The CDR3 here is CASRGQGDSPLHF. DNA of the CDR3: TGTGCCAGCAGGGGCCAGGGCGATTCACCCCTCCACTTT.

The chain joins TRBV9 to TRBJ1-4; D gene unclear. Trimming stripped 1 base from V and 8 bases from J, with 9 bases between. From germline, CDR1 is SGDLS and CDR2 YYNGEE. The CDR3 is made up of 13 amino acids. CDR3 protein: CASSVRAGEKLFF. The CDR3 DNA reads as TGTGCCAGCAGCGTAAGGGCGGGAGAAAAACTGTTTTTT.

The chain has TRBV11-2 and TRBJ1-1, with a weak D call TRBD1 (6 bases). The length of the CDR3 is 14 residues. Germline V gene data show CDR1 as SGHAT and CDR2 as FQNNGV. The ends were cut back, 8 bases at V and 4 bases at J, with 17 bases in the middle. CDR3 nucleotide sequence: TGTGCCAGCCAAGAACAGGGAGGGGTCACTGAAGCTTTCTTT. It encodes CASQEQGGVTEAFF.

The J gene is TRBJ1-2, the V gene TRBV7-2; D may be TRBD1 (6 bases). Between the trimmed V and J ends, which lost 6 bases and 4 bases, there was a span of 18 bases. From germline, CDR1 is SGHTA and CDR2 FQGNSA. This CDR3 is 15 amino acids long. The CDR3 spells CASSPRGADVYGYTF. CDR3 DNA sequence: TGTGCCAGCAGTCCCCGGGGGGCCGACGTCTATGGCTACACCTTC. The full variable domain, rest sourced from reference TRBV7-2 and TRBJ1-2, is GAGVSQSPSNKVTEKGKDVELRCDPISGHTALYWYRQSLGQGLEFLIYFQGNSAPDKSGLPSDRFSAERTGGSVSTLTIQRTQQEDSAVYLCASSPRGADVYGYTFGSGTRLTVV.

The V call is TRBV2, the J call TRBJ2-7; D is unclear. V shed 6 bases and J shed 2 bases, with 11 bases lying between them. Germline CDR1 and CDR2: SNHLY and FYNNEI. The CDR3 is made up of 13 amino acids. Here the CDR3 reads CASSTPVPYEQYF. In nucleotides, the CDR3 is TGTGCCAGCAGCACGCCCGTTCCCTACGAGCAGTACTTC.

This chain uses TRBV5-4 with TRBJ2-5, with 8 bases that match TRBD2. Germline V lookup: CDR1 SGHNT, CDR2 YYREEE (reference sequence). Trimming took 3 bases from V and 2 from J; bases not matched to a gene: 6. The CDR3 has 15 amino acids. CDR3 bases: TGTGCCAGCAGCTCAATAGCGGGGACTCAAGAGACCCAGTACTTC. This translates into CASSSIAGTQETQYF.

The genes are TRBV28 and TRBJ1-5; the D gene is possibly TRBD1 (6 bases). CDR1 MDHEN and CDR2 SYDVKM come from the germline V gene. The CDR3 loop spans 12 amino acids. Trimming took 9 bases from V and 2 from J, leaving 8 bases between them. The CDR3 loop is CASTGRNQPQHF. DNA of the CDR3: TGTGCCAGTACAGGGCGCAATCAGCCCCAGCATTTT.

This rearrangement joins TRBV3-1 (or the pseudogene TRBV3-2) to TRBJ2-3; TRBD1 matches at 7 bases. Germline CDR1 reads LGHDT; CDR2 reads YNNKEL (reference sequence). V lost 5 bases, J lost 4 bases, and 6 bases stayed unmatched. The CDR3 runs 14 residues. Here the CDR3 DNA reads TGTGCCAGCAGCACAAGGCAGGGGGCAGATACGCAGTATTTT. This gives the protein CASSTRQGADTQYF.

The chain is built from TRBV28 and TRBJ2-7; D tentatively fits TRBD1 or TRBD2 (5 bases each). This CDR3 is built from 14 residues. V shed 3 bases and J shed 2 bases, with 11 bases lying between them. Germline-derived CDR1 and CDR2 are MDHEN and SYDVKM. CDR3 nucleotides: TGTGCCAGCAGTTTTAGGGACGGGGCCTACGAGCAGTACTTC. Amino acids: CASSFRDGAYEQYF.

The gene calls are TRBV5-1 and TRBJ2-7, with a possible D match to TRBD2 (5 bases). CDR3 size: 15 residues. Trimming pared 0 bases from V and 0 bases from J, leaving 10 bases between. CDR1 is SGHRS and CDR2 is YFSETQ in the germline V gene. The CDR3 DNA is TGCGCCAGCAGCTTGGGGAGGAGTAGCTCCTACGAGCAGTACTTC. Residues: CASSLGRSSSYEQYF.

This clone is a singleton in its sample. The junction does not match germline at one end; this may be a read error. The CDR3 is CASSALPRGSIF. The CDR3 region has the DNA TGTGCCAGCAGTGCCCTCCCCCGAGGCTCAATCTTT. The chain joins TRBV12-3 or TRBV12-4 to TRBJ1-1; D is ambiguous. The CDR3 runs 12 residues.

This clone was seen more than once but under ten times. The gene calls are TRBV9 and TRBJ1-6; 9 nucleotides match TRBD1. Germline V lookup: CDR1 SGDLS, CDR2 YYNGEE. The CDR3 extends over 14 amino acids. V lost 6 bases and J lost 7; bases outside the gene matches: 5. The DNA for the CDR3 is TGTGCCAGCAACAGACAGGGGGGCAATTCACCCCTCCACTTT. It translates to CASNRQGGNSPLHF.

This rearrangement joins TRBV6-2 or TRBV6-3 to TRBJ2-5; D possibly corresponds to TRBD2 (6 bases). The V and J ends lost 4 bases and 1 base respectively, with 10 bases between them. Germline CDR1 and CDR2: MNHEY and SVGEGT. The CDR3 loop spans 14 amino acids. CDR3 loop: CASSSLATQETQYF. The DNA for the CDR3 is TGTGCCAGCAGTTCCCTAGCGACCCAAGAGACCCAGTACTTC.

The chain employs TRBV3-1 (or the pseudogene TRBV3-2) and TRBJ1-2; unclear D gene. With 2 bases removed from V and 3 bases from J, the gap between germline ends came to 10 bases. The CDR3 consists of 14 residues. The V gene's germline CDR1 is LGHDT and CDR2 YNNKEL (reference sequence). The CDR3 is CASSQSGQDYGYTF. For the CDR3, the DNA is TGTGCCAGCAGCCAATCCGGCCAGGACTATGGCTACACCTTC.

The sample holds many counts of this clone. The V call is TRBV25-1, the J call TRBJ1-3; weak D call: TRBD1 (6 bases). V lost 7 bases and J lost 0, with 19 bases in between. CDR1 and CDR2 from the germline V gene are MGHDK and SYGVNS. This CDR3 spans 17 amino acids. This chain's CDR3 is CASKVINEGGSGNTIYF. CDR3 DNA: TGTGCCAGCAAGGTGATCAATGAAGGGGGCTCTGGAAACACCATATATTTT.